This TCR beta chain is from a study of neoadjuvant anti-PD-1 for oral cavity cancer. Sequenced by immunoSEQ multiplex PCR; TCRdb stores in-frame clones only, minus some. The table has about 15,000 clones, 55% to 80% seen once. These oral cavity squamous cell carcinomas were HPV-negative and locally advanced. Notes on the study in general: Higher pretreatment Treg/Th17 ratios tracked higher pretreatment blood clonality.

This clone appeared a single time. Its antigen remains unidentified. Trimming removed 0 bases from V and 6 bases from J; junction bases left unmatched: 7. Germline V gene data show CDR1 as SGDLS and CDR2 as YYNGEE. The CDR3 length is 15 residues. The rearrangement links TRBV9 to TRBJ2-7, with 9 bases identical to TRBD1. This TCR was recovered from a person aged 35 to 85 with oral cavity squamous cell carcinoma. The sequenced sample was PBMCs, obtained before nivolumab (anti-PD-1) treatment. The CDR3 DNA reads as TGTGCCAGCAGCGTAGATTGGACAGGGGTCCCCGAGCAGTACTTC. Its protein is CASSVDWTGVPEQYF.